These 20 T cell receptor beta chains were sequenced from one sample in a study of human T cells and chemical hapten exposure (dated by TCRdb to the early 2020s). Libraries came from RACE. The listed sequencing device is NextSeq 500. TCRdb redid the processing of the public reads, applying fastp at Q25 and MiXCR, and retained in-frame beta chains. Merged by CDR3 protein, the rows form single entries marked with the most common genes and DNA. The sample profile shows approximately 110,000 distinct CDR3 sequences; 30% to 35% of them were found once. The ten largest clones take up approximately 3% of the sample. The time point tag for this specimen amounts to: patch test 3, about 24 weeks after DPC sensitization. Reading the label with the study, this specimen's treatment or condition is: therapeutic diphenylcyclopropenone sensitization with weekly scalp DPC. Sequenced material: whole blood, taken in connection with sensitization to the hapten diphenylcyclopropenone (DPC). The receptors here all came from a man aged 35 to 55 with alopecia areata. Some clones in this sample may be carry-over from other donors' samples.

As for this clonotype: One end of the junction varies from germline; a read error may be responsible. As DNA, the CDR3 is TGTGCCGGCAGCTTGTTGGTCGCCCCTTTCCAAGAGACCCAGTACTTC. Protein: CAGSLLVAPFQETQYF. V and J are TRBV5-5 and TRBJ2-5; D unclear. This CDR3 has 16 amino acids. Germline CDR1 and CDR2: SGHKS and YYEKEE (reference sequence). Combining the CDR3 with reference TRBV5-5 and TRBJ2-5 gives the whole variable domain DAGVTQSPTHLIKTRGQQVTLRCSPISGHKSVSWYQQVLGQGPQFIFQYYEKEERGRGNFPDRFSARQFPNYSSELNVNALLLGDSALYLCAGSLLVAPFQETQYFGPGTRLLVL.

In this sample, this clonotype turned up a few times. CDR3: CSVDPTGQETQYF. The CDR3 DNA is TGCAGCGTTGACCCGACAGGCCAAGAGACCCAGTACTTC. The rearrangement links TRBV29-1 to TRBJ2-5; tentatively, D is TRBD1 (6 bases). The germline CDR1 and CDR2 sequences are SQVTM and ANQGSEA. This CDR3 comprises 13 residues. Trimming removed 3 bases from V and 1 base from J, with 9 bases in between.

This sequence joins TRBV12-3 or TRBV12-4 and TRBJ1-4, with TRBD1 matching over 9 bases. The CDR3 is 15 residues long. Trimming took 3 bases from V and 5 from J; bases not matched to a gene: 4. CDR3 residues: CASSLGGQGNEKLFF. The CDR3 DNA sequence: TGTGCCAGCAGTTTGGGGGGACAGGGCAATGAAAAACTGTTTTTT.

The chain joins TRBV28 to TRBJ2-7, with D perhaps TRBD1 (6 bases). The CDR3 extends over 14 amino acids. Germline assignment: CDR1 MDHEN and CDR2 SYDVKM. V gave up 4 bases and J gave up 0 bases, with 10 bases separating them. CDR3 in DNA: TGTGCCAGCAGTTCCCGGGACAACTCCTACGAGCAGTACGTC. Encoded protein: CASSSRDNSYEQYV.

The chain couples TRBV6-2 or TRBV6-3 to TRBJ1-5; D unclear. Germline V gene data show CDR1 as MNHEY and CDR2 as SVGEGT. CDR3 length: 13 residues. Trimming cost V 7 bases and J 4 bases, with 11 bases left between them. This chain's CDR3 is CASKISQNQPQHF. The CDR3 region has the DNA TGTGCCAGCAAGATATCACAGAATCAGCCCCAGCATTTT.

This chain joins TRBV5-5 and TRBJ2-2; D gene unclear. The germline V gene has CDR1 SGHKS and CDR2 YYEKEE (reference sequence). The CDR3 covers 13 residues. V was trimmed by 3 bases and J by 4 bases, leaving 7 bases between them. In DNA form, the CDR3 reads TGTGCCAGCAGCTACCCCACCACCGGGGAGCTGTTTTTT. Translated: CASSYPTTGELFF. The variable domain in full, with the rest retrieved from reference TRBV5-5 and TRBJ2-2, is DAGVTQSPTHLIKTRGQQVTLRCSPISGHKSVSWYQQVLGQGPQFIFQYYEKEERGRGNFPDRFSARQFPNYSSELNVNALLLGDSALYLCASSYPTTGELFFGEGSRLTVL.

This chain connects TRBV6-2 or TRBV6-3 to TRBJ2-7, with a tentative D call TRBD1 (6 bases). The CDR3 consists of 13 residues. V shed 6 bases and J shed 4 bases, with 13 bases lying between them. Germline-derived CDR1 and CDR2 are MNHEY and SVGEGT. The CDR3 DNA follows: TGTGCCAGCAGAAGGGGACAAACGTACGAGCAGTACGTC. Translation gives CASRRGQTYEQYV.

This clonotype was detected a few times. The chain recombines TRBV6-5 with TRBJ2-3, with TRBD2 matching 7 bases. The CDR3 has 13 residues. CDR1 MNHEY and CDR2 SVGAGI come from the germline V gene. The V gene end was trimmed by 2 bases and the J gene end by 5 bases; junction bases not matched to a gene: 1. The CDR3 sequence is CASSYVAGDTQYF. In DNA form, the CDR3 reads TGTGCCAGCAGTTACGTAGCGGGAGATACGCAGTATTTT.

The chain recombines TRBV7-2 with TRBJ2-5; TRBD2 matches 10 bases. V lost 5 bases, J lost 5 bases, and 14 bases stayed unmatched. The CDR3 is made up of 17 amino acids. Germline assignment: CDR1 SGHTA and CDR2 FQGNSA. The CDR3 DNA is TGTGCCAGCAGCCCCCAAGGGAGAGCGGGAGGGGGTGAGACCCAGTACTTC. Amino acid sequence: CASSPQGRAGGGETQYF.

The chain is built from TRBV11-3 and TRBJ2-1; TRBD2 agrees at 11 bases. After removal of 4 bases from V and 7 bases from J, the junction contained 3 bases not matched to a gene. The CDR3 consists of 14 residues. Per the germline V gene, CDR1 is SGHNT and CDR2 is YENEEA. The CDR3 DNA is TGTGCCAGCAGCTCGGGACTAGCGGCGAATGAGCAGTTCTTC. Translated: CASSSGLAANEQFF.

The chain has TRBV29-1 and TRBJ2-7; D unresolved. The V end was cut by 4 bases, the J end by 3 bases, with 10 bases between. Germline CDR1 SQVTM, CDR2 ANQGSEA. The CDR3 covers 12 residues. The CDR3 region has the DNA TGCAGCGTTGTGAGTTTGGACTACGAGCAGTACGTC. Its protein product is CSVVSLDYEQYV.

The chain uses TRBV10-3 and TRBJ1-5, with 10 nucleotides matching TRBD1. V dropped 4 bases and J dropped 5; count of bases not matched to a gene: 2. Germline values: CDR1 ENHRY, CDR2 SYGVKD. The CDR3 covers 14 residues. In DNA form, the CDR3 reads TGTGCCATCAGTGTTGGGACAGGGGATCAGCCCCAGCATTTT. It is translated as CAISVGTGDQPQHF.

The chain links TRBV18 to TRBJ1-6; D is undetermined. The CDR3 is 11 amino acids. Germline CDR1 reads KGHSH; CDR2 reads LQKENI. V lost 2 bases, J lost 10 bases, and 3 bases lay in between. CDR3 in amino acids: CASSPDSPLHF. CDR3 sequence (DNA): TGTGCCAGCTCACCAGACTCACCCCTCCACTTT.

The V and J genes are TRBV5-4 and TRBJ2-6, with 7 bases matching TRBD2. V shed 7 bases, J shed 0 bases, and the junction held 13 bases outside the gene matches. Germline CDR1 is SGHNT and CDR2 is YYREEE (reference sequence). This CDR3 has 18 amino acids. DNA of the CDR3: TGTGCCAGCCGAACTTCTAGCGGCGATAACTCTGGGGCCAACGTCCTGACTTTC. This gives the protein CASRTSSGDNSGANVLTF.

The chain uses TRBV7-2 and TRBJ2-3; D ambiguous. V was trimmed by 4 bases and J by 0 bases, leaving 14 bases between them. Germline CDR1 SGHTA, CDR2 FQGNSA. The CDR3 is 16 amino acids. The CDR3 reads CASSSRTRSSTDTQYF. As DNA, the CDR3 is TGTGCCAGCAGCTCAAGGACCCGATCTAGCACAGATACGCAGTATTTT.

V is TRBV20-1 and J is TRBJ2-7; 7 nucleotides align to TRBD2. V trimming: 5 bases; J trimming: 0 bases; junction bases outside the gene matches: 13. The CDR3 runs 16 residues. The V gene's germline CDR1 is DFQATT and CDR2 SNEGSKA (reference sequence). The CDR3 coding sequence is TGCAGTGCTGAGGAACGTGGGAGGGAGTACTCCTACGAGCAGTACTTC. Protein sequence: CSAEERGREYSYEQYF.

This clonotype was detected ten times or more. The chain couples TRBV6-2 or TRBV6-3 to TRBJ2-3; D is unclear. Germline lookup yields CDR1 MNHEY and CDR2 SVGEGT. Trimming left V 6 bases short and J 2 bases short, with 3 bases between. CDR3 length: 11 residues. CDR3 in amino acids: CASSNTDTQYF. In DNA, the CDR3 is TGTGCCAGCAGCAACACAGATACGCAGTATTTT.

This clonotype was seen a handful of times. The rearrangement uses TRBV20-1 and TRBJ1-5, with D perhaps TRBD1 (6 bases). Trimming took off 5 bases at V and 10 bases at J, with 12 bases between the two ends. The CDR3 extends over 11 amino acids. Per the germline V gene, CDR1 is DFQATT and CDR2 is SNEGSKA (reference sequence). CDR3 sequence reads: CSAGGRGPQHF. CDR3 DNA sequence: TGCAGTGCTGGAGGCAGGGGCCCCCAGCATTTT.

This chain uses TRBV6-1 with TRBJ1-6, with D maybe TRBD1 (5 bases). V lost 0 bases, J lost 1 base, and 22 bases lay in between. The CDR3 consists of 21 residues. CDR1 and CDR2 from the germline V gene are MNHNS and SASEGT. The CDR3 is CASSEAVGGTIQRSYNSPLHF. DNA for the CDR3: TGTGCCAGCAGTGAAGCTGTTGGGGGAACTATTCAAAGATCCTATAATTCACCCCTCCACTTT.

CDR3 coding DNA: TGCAGTGCTGGGGACTTTCAAGAGACCCAGTACTTC. The encoded protein is CSAGDFQETQYF. This rearrangement joins TRBV20-1 to TRBJ2-5; the D gene is possibly TRBD2 (6 bases). The length of the CDR3 is 12 residues. Germline CDR1 reads DFQATT; CDR2 reads SNEGSKA (reference sequence). The V and J ends lost 5 bases and 2 bases respectively, with 9 bases between them.